The following is a T cell receptor (beta chain) sequence with its context. The data belong to a study of blood T cell repertoires in COVID-19. Turning to the study itself: The samples span acute and convalescent COVID-19 from the United States, Italy and Spain. PBMCs, B-cell-depleted T cells, or T cells provided the cDNA or gDNA that made up the material.

CDR3 length: 15 amino acids. Germline V gives CDR1 LNHDA, CDR2 SQIVND (reference sequence). Trimming removed 2 bases at V and 0 bases at J, with 7 bases between. Per the study methods: Reference gene primer amplification gave estimated nucleated cell counts. Assay: immunoSEQ multiplex PCR; the TCRdb copy retains only in-frame clones and omits some. D and trimming were read from the DNA, whereas the V and J calls and clone size are those reported in that table. The sample holds around 100,000 clones, 75% to 95% seen once. The TCR comes from a human donor with active COVID-19. The donor label of this sample is uncertain. The rearrangement joins TRBV19 to TRBJ2-2; D remains ambiguous. The sequenced sample consisted of peripheral blood. CDR3 DNA: TGTGCCAGTAGTATAACGAGCGCGAACACCGGGGAGCTGTTTTTT. Residues: CASSITSANTGELFF.